The 13 T cell receptor beta chains in this list originate from one sample, sequenced in a study of blood T cell repertoires in COVID-19. Some clones are missing from TCRdb's copy, which holds only in-frame ones; the method was immunoSEQ multiplex PCR. Seen here are over 200,000 clones, around nine tenths observed once, and the top ten hold around 0.84%. Sequenced input: peripheral blood. The receptors stem from a man aged 55 to 70 with COVID-19, enrolled during active disease.

The rearrangement links TRBV2 to TRBJ2-1; 10 nucleotides align to TRBD1. The germline CDR1 and CDR2 sequences are SNHLY and FYNNEI. This CDR3 region has 14 residues. Trimming took 6 bases from V and 4 from J; bases not matched to a gene: 3. For the CDR3, the DNA is TGTGCCAGCAGACCGGGACAGGGGTACAATGAGCAGTTCTTC. Translated: CASRPGQGYNEQFF.

This CDR3 is CASSEGTGFSGNTIYF. The DNA of the CDR3 is TGTGCCAGCAGTGAAGGGACAGGGTTTTCTGGAAACACCATATATTTT. The chain recombines TRBV6-1 with TRBJ1-3; TRBD1 matches at 8 bases. The CDR3 spans 16 residues. CDR1 is MNHNS and CDR2 is SASEGT in the germline V gene. V trimming: 1 base; J trimming: 1 base; junction bases outside the gene matches: 3.

This clone has just a few counts. The chain uses TRBV12-3 or TRBV12-4 and TRBJ2-2; D is unresolved. The CDR3 runs 13 residues. The V end lost 5 bases, the J end lost 3 bases, and 7 bases lay between the germline ends. DNA of the CDR3: TGTGCCAGCAGTGTCCAGTACACCGGGGAGCTGTTTTTT. Translating gives CASSVQYTGELFF.

This CDR3 reads CASSWPGTGGGGYTF. In nucleotides, the CDR3 is TGTGCCAGCAGCTGGCCCGGGACAGGGGGTGGTGGCTACACCTTC. The rearrangement links TRBV28 to TRBJ1-2; TRBD1 agrees at 11 bases. Germline-derived CDR1 and CDR2 are MDHEN and SYDVKM. V gave up 6 bases and J gave up 7 bases; unmatched junction bases: 10. The CDR3 covers 15 residues.

The chain is built from TRBV27 and TRBJ1-1, with 9 bases that match TRBD1. J gave up 11 bases and V 8 bases, and 15 bases lay outside the gene matches. This CDR3 is 14 amino acids long. Germline V lookup: CDR1 MNHEY, CDR2 SMNVEV (reference sequence). The CDR3 coding sequence is TGTGCCAGCTGCCGGGACAGGGACTCCCTAGGCGCTTTCTTT. Amino acid sequence: CASCRDRDSLGAFF.

The chain employs TRBV11-2 and TRBJ2-1; 10 nucleotides align to TRBD2. The CDR3 has 18 residues. Looked up from germline, CDR1 is SGHAT and CDR2 is FQNNGV. V gave up 6 bases and J gave up 8 bases; unmatched junction bases: 19. CDR3 region: CASSPRTSGLGGRDEQFF. The CDR3 bases are TGTGCCAGCAGTCCCAGGACTAGCGGACTAGGGGGAAGGGATGAGCAGTTCTTC.

The chain couples TRBV5-5 to TRBJ2-1; D is perhaps TRBD2 (6 bases). Germline-derived CDR1 and CDR2 are SGHKS and YYEKEE (reference sequence). The germline V and J ends were trimmed by 2 bases and 5 bases, with 14 bases remaining between them. The CDR3 contains 15 residues. This chain's CDR3 is CASSLLGGGHNEQFF. The DNA of the CDR3 is TGTGCCAGCAGCTTACTGGGGGGTGGGCACAATGAGCAGTTCTTC.

This clone came up a few times. The V gene is TRBV7-9, the J gene TRBJ2-1; 11 bases align to TRBD2. Germline CDR1 is SEHNR and CDR2 is FQNEAQ (reference sequence). This CDR3 contains 13 residues. With 1 base clipped from V and 10 bases from J, the junction kept 0 bases outside the gene matches. CDR3 loop: CASSLGTSGEQFF. Written as DNA, the CDR3 is TGTGCCAGCAGCTTAGGGACTAGCGGGGAGCAGTTCTTC. Looking up the rest from reference TRBV7-9 and TRBJ2-1 gives the full variable domain: DTGVSQNPRHKITKRGQNVTFRCDPISEHNRLYWYRQTLGQGPEFLTYFQNEAQLEKSRLLSDRFSAERPKGSFSTLEIQRTEQGDSAMYLCASSLGTSGEQFFGPGTRLTVL.

J is TRBJ1-5 and V is TRBV2; possibly TRBD1 for D (5 bases). The V end lost 6 bases, the J end lost 7 bases, and 16 bases lay between the germline ends. Germline CDR1 reads SNHLY; CDR2 reads FYNNEI. This CDR3 is built from 14 residues. The CDR3 sequence: CASSGAKEGQPQHF. The CDR3 DNA reads TGTGCCAGCAGCGGGGCCAAGGAGGGACAGCCCCAGCATTTT.

The chain has TRBV19 and TRBJ1-5; possible D gene TRBD1, 5 bases. The V and J ends lost 5 bases and 0 bases respectively, with 11 bases between them. This CDR3 comprises 15 residues. CDR1 is LNHDA and CDR2 is SQIVND in the germline V gene (reference sequence). CDR3: CASSLQDTSNQPQHF. Written as DNA, the CDR3 is TGTGCCAGTAGTTTACAGGACACTAGCAATCAGCCCCAGCATTTT.

The V and J genes are TRBV30 and TRBJ1-1, with 10 nucleotides matching TRBD1. J was trimmed by 0 bases and V by 4 bases; bases with no gene match: 5. CDR3 size: 15 residues. The V gene's germline CDR1 is GTSNPN and CDR2 SVGIG (reference sequence). The CDR3 DNA sequence: TGTGCCTGGACCCCGGGACAGGGGTTGAACACTGAAGCTTTCTTT. It codes for CAWTPGQGLNTEAFF.

This clone was seen more than once but under ten times. The chain carries TRBV6-5 and TRBJ2-2; 7 nucleotides agree with TRBD1. Looked up from germline, CDR1 is MNHEY and CDR2 is SVGAGI. Trimming cost V 6 bases and J 6 bases; bases outside gene matches: 4. The CDR3 covers 13 residues. CDR3 protein: CASRPTGAGELFF. The CDR3 DNA reads TGTGCCAGCAGACCCACAGGGGCCGGGGAGCTGTTTTTT.

J is TRBJ1-5 and V is TRBV18, with a tentative D call TRBD1 (6 bases). CDR3 size: 15 residues. Germline CDR1 KGHSH, CDR2 LQKENI. Trimming took off 3 bases at V and 1 base at J, with 10 bases between the two ends. The CDR3 sequence is CASSPTTGSNQPQHF. CDR3 coding DNA: TGTGCCAGCTCACCGACTACAGGGAGCAATCAGCCCCAGCATTTT.